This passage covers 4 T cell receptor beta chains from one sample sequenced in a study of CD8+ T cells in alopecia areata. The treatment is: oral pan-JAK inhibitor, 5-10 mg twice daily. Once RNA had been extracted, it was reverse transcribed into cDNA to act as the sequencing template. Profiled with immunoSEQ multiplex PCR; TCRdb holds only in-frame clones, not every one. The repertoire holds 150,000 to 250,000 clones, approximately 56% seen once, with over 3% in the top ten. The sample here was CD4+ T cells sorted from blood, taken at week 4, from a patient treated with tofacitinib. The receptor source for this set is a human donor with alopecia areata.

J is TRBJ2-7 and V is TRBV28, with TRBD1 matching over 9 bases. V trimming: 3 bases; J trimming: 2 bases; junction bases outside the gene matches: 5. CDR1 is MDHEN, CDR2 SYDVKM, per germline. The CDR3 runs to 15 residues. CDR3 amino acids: CASSFQGTGPYEQYF. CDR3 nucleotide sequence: TGTGCCAGCAGTTTTCAGGGGACAGGGCCCTACGAGCAGTACTTC.

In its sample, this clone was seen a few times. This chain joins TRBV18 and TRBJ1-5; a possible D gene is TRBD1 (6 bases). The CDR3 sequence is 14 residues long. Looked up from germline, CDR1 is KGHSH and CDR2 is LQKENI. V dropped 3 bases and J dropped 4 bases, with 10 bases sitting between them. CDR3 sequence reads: CASSPQQGNQPQHF. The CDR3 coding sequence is TGTGCCAGCTCACCCCAACAGGGAAATCAGCCCCAGCATTTT.

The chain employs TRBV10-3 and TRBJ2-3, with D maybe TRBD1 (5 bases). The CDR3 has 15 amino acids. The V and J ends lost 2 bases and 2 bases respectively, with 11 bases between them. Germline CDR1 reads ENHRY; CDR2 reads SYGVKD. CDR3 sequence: CAISEVVGATDTQYF. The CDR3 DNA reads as TGTGCCATCAGTGAGGTTGTTGGGGCCACAGATACGCAGTATTTT.

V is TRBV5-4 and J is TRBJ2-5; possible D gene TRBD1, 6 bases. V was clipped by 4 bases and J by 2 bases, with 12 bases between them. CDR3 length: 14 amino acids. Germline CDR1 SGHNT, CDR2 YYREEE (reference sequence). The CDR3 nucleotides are TGTGCCAGCAGCCCGGACAGACTTCAAGAGACCCAGTACTTC. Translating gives CASSPDRLQETQYF.